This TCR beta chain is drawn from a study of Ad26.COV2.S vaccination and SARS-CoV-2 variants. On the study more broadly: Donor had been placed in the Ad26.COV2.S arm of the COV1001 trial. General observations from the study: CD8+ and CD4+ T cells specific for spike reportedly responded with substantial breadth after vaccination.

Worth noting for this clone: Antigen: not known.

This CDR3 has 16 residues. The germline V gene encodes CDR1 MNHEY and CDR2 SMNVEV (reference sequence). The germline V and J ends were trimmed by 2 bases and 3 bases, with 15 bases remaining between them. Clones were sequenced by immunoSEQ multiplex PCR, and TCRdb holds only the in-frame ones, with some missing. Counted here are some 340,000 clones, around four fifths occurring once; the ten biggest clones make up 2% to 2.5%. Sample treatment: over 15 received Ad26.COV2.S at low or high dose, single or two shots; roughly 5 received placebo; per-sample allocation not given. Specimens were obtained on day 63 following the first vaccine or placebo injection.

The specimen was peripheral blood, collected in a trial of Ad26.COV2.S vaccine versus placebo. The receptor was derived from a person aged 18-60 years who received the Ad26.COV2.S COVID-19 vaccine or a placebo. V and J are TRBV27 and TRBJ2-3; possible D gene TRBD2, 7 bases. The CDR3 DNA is TGTGCCAGCAGTTTAAATACGGGGGGCGGTACAGATACGCAGTATTTT. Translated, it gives CASSLNTGGGTDTQYF.